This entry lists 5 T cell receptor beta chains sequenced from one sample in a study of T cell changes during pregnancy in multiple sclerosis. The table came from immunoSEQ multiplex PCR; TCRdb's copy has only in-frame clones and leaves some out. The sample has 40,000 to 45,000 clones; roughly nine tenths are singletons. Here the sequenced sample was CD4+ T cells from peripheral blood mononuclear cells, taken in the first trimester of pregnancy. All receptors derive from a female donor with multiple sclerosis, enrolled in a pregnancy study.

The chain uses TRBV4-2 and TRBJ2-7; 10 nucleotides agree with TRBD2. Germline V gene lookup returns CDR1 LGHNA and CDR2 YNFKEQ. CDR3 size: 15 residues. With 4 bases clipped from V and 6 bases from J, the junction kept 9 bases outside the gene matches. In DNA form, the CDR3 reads TGTGCCAGCAGCCCCCCAGCTAGCGGGAGTTTCGAGCAGTACTTC. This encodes CASSPPASGSFEQYF.

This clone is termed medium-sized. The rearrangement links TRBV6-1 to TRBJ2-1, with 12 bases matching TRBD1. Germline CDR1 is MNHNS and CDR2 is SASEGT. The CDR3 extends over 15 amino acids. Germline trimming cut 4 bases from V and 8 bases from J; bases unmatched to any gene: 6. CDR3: CASSVGQGAFDEQFF. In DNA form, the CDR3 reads TGTGCCAGCAGTGTGGGACAGGGGGCTTTCGATGAGCAGTTCTTC.

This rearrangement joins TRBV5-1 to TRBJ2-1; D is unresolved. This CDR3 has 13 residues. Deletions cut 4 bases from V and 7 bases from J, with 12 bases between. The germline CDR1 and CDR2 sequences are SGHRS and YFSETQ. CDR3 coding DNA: TGCGCCAGCAGCCGGTCCGTCCCAAATGAGCAGTTCTTC. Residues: CASSRSVPNEQFF.

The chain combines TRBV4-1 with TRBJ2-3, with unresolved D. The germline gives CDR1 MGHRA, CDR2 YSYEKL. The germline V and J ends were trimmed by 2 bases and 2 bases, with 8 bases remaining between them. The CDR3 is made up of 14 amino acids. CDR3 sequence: CASSQMRSTDTQYF. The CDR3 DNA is TGCGCCAGCAGCCAAATGAGGTCCACAGATACGCAGTATTTT.

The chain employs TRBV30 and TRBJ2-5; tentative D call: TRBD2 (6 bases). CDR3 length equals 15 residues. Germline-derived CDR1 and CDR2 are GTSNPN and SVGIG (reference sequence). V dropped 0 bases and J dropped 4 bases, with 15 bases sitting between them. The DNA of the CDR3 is TGTGCCTGGAGTGTAGGAGGGGCCGTGGGAGAGACCCAGTACTTC. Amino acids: CAWSVGGAVGETQYF.